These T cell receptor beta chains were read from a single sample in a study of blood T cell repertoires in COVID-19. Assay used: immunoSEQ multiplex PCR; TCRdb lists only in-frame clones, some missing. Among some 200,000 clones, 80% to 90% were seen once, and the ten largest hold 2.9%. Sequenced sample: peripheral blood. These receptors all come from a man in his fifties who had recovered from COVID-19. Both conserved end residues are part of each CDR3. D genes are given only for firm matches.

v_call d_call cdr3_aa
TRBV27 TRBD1 CASSLSTGALYGYTF
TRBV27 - CASSPGWRETQYF
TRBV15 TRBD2 CATSTGLAGGGETQYF
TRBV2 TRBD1 CASSEQGARGGYTF
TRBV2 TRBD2 CASSLGLAGTAGTGELFF
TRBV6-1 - CASSDRAGANVLTF
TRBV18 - CASSPLGGETQYF
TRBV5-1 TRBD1 CASSSGTTGGTDTQYF
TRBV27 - CASSVFNEQFF
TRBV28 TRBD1 CASRNPGQGGTDTQYF
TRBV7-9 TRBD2 CAWRGGRASNTGELFF
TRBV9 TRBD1 CASSGGQVSSYNSPLHF
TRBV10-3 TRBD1 CAISDLGTGGTGELFF
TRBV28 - CASTTVAKNIQYF
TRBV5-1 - CASSLVFNGDSYNEQFF
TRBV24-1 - CATSEQGNKNIQYF